The 17 T cell receptor beta chains below all came from one sample that was sequenced in a study of shared clonotypes between healthy human individuals. This table comes from immunoSEQ multiplex PCR, and its TCRdb copy is limited to in-frame clones, with some not included. This table has about 1.5 million clones, about 98% appearing once. The sample comprised naive CD4+ T cells sorted from blood. As to subset: CD45RA+ positively selected. The receptors here all came from a man between 25 and 39 years old in good health.

The chain recombines TRBV10-3 with TRBJ1-4; 9 bases align to TRBD1. The CDR3 is made up of 13 amino acids. After removal of 2 bases from V and 12 bases from J, the junction contained 4 bases not matched to a gene. Germline CDR1 is ENHRY and CDR2 is SYGVKD. CDR3 DNA: TGTGCCATCAGTGAGGGACAGGGGAATGAACTGTTTTTT. It specifies CAISEGQGNELFF.

The gene calls are TRBV5-1 and TRBJ2-3; D tentatively reads TRBD1 or TRBD2 (5 bases each). Between the trimmed V and J ends, which lost 4 bases and 4 bases, there was a span of 16 bases. The CDR3 contains 15 residues. Per the germline V gene, CDR1 is SGHRS and CDR2 is YFSETQ. CDR3 sequence: CASSPGPTDADTQYF. In DNA form, the CDR3 reads TGCGCCAGCAGCCCGGGACCGACTGACGCAGATACGCAGTATTTT.

The chain links TRBV11-2 to TRBJ1-2; D perhaps matches TRBD1 (6 bases). The CDR3 is 12 residues long. Trimming removed 5 bases at V and 8 bases at J, with 12 bases between. Germline-derived CDR1 and CDR2 are SGHAT and FQNNGV. The CDR3, as DNA: TGTGCCAGCAGCGCATACAGGGACGGCTACACCTTC. Its protein product is CASSAYRDGYTF.

This rearrangement joins TRBV14 to TRBJ1-1; no reliable D call. Germline V CDR1 and CDR2: SGHDN, FVKESK. The CDR3 runs to 11 residues. Trimming shortened V by 1 base and J by 6 bases, and 3 bases separated the two germline ends. CDR3 residues: CASSQASEAFF. The CDR3 DNA reads TGTGCCAGCAGCCAAGCGTCTGAAGCTTTCTTT.

The DNA for the CDR3 is TGCGCCAGTGGACAGGGAGACTCTGGAAACACCATATATTTT. This gives the protein CASGQGDSGNTIYF. This rearrangement joins TRBV5-1 to TRBJ1-3; TRBD1 matches at 8 bases. The CDR3 sequence is 14 residues long. The V gene end was trimmed by 8 bases and the J gene end by 0 bases; junction bases not matched to a gene: 4. Germline V gives CDR1 SGHRS, CDR2 YFSETQ.

The rearrangement links TRBV9 to TRBJ2-3; 8 bases are shared with TRBD2. The CDR3 length is 16 residues. Germline lookup yields CDR1 SGDLS and CDR2 YYNGEE. V lost 0 bases and J lost 2; bases outside the gene matches: 5. CDR3 protein: CASSVEGGRFTDTQYF. CDR3 nucleotides: TGTGCCAGCAGCGTAGAAGGCGGGAGGTTCACAGATACGCAGTATTTT.

This clone occurred once. The sample holds other DNA sequences that translate to the same CDR3. The chain recombines TRBV30 with TRBJ2-5, with D unresolved. The CDR3 has 12 residues. Germline CDR1 GTSNPN, CDR2 SVGIG (reference sequence). V was trimmed by 0 bases and J by 5 bases, leaving 7 bases between them. CDR3 protein: CAWSVLLETQYF. In DNA, the CDR3 is TGTGCCTGGAGTGTACTTCTGGAGACCCAGTACTTC.

The chain combines TRBV7-6 with TRBJ2-5; 8 bases fit TRBD2. The CDR3 is 13 amino acids. V trimming: 5 bases; J trimming: 4 bases; junction bases outside the gene matches: 3. CDR1 and CDR2 from the germline V gene are SGHVS and FNYEAQ. The CDR3 here is CASSVSGTETQYF. The CDR3 region has the DNA TGTGCCAGCAGCGTTAGCGGGACAGAGACCCAGTACTTC.

Notes on this clone: This sample includes further DNA sequences coding for the same CDR3. CDR3 in amino acids: CASSQDRGFYEQYF. CDR3 DNA sequence: TGCGCCAGCAGCCAGGACAGGGGATTCTACGAGCAGTACTTC. This chain connects TRBV5-1 to TRBJ2-7; 9 bases line up with TRBD1. The CDR3 extends over 14 amino acids. With V trimmed by 4 bases and J by 3 bases, 5 bases remained unmatched. The germline V gene encodes CDR1 SGHRS and CDR2 YFSETQ. The full variable domain, in which reference TRBV5-1 and TRBJ2-7 provide the parts outside the CDR3, is KAGVTQTPRYLIKTRGQQVTLSCSPISGHRSVSWYQQTPGQGLQFLFEYFSETQRNKGNFPGRFSGRQFSNSRSEMNVSTLELGDSALYLCASSQDRGFYEQYFGPGTRLTVT.

The gene calls are TRBV27 and TRBJ2-7, with D maybe TRBD1 (6 bases). The CDR3 is made up of 14 amino acids. The V gene lost 4 bases and the J gene lost 7 bases, with 17 bases spanning the gap. Germline loops: CDR1 MNHEY, CDR2 SMNVEV (reference sequence). The CDR3 loop is CASSSTGFSREQYF. CDR3 DNA: TGTGCCAGCAGTTCGACAGGTTTTTCACGAGAGCAGTACTTC.

The gene calls are TRBV28 and TRBJ1-2, with 7 bases fitting TRBD1. Per the germline V gene, CDR1 is MDHEN and CDR2 is SYDVKM. With 3 bases clipped from V and 3 bases from J, the junction kept 4 bases outside the gene matches. This CDR3 region has 14 residues. CDR3 DNA sequence: TGTGCCAGCAGTTTGACCGACAGGGACTATGGCTACACCTTC. Translation: CASSLTDRDYGYTF.

V usage is TRBV5-5 and J usage is TRBJ2-7, with D perhaps matching TRBD2 (6 bases). Trimming removed 6 bases at V and 1 base at J, with 23 bases between. This CDR3 contains 17 residues. Per germline, CDR1 SGHKS and CDR2 YYEKEE (reference sequence). The CDR3 region has the DNA TGTGCCAGCACGTCGGTGGAGGGCCTCTCCGTATCCTACGAGCAGTACTTC. Translation: CASTSVEGLSVSYEQYF. The variable domain in full, with the rest retrieved from reference TRBV5-5 and TRBJ2-7, is DAGVTQSPTHLIKTRGQQVTLRCSPISGHKSVSWYQQVLGQGPQFIFQYYEKEERGRGNFPDRFSARQFPNYSSELNVNALLLGDSALYLCASTSVEGLSVSYEQYFGPGTRLTVT.

This clone was recorded only once. This chain joins TRBV27 and TRBJ2-3; TRBD2 matches at 10 bases. Germline-derived CDR1 and CDR2 are MNHEY and SMNVEV (reference sequence). With V trimmed by 5 bases and J by 1 base, 3 bases remained unmatched. The CDR3 extends over 15 amino acids. Written as DNA, the CDR3 is TGTGCCAGCAGTGGACTAGCGGAGGGCACAGATACGCAGTATTTT. Its translation: CASSGLAEGTDTQYF.

The gene calls are TRBV28 and TRBJ1-4, with 8 bases lining up with TRBD1. Germline-derived CDR1 and CDR2 are MDHEN and SYDVKM. Trimming cost V 3 bases and J 15 bases; bases outside gene matches: 12. The CDR3 runs 14 residues. CDR3 nucleotides: TGTGCCAGCAGTTTTCGGGGACAGGCCACCGAGGTGTTTTTT. Its protein is CASSFRGQATEVFF.

The rearrangement links TRBV9 to TRBJ2-3; 7 positions agree with TRBD2. With V trimmed by 4 bases and J by 0 bases, 8 bases remained unmatched. The CDR3 covers 16 residues. From germline, CDR1 is SGDLS and CDR2 YYNGEE. The CDR3 nucleotides are TGTGCCAGCAGCCGGGGAGGGCAGGGTAGCACAGATACGCAGTATTTT. Its translation is CASSRGGQGSTDTQYF.

V and J are TRBV2 and TRBJ1-2; D call uncertain. V lost 2 bases to trimming and J lost 9 bases, with 16 bases between them. CDR1 SNHLY and CDR2 FYNNEI come from the germline V gene. The CDR3 length is 14 residues. The CDR3 nucleotides read TGTGCCAGCAGTGAATTCGGTGAACCCTGGAGCTACACCTTC. Translated, it gives CASSEFGEPWSYTF.

The rearrangement uses TRBV18 and TRBJ2-5; 8 positions match TRBD1. The CDR3 consists of 14 residues. Germline CDR1 and CDR2: KGHSH and LQKENI. V lost 4 bases to trimming and J lost 5 bases; unmatched junction nucleotides: 6. The chain's CDR3 is CASSRDRYLETQYF. The CDR3 DNA follows: TGTGCCAGCTCACGGGACAGGTACTTGGAGACCCAGTACTTC.